The sequence of this TCR beta chain was determined in a study of patients and donors after allogeneic stem cell transplantation. From the RT-PCR reads, TCRdb called clonotypes with MiXCR, one entry per CDR3 protein. The sample has about 230,000 distinct CDR3 sequences; 13% to 15% are singletons. This CDR3 has 14 amino acids. Trimming pared 3 bases from V and 5 bases from J, leaving 14 bases between. Germline CDR1 KGHSH, CDR2 LQKENI. The sequence derives from a human donor who was either an allogeneic HSCT recipient or a stem cell or donor lymphocyte infusion donor (not recorded which). It is not recorded whose cells these are; they may come from a transplant donor. The sequencing sample was made of blood, either unsorted or a sorted T cell fraction (not recorded which). This chain links TRBV18 with TRBJ2-7; D possibly matches TRBD1 or TRBD2 (5 bases each). The CDR3 region is CASSPLVGDDEQYF. The CDR3, as DNA: TGTGCCAGCTCACCCCTAGTGGGGGACGACGAGCAGTACTTC.